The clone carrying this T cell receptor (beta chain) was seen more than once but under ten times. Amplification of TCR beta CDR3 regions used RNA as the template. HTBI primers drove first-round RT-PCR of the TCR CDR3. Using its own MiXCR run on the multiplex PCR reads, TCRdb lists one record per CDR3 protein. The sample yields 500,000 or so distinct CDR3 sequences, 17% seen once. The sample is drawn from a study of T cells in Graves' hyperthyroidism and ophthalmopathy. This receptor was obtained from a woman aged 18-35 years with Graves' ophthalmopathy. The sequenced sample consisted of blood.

DNA of the CDR3: TGTGCCATCAGCGTTCAGGGGAAAAGCAGCTATGGCTACACCTTC. As protein: CAISVQGKSSYGYTF. This rearrangement joins TRBV10-3 to TRBJ1-2; a weak D match, TRBD1 (6 bases). The CDR3 loop spans 15 amino acids. Germline V gene lookup returns CDR1 ENHRY and CDR2 SYGVKD. V lost 6 bases and J lost 4, with 18 bases in between.